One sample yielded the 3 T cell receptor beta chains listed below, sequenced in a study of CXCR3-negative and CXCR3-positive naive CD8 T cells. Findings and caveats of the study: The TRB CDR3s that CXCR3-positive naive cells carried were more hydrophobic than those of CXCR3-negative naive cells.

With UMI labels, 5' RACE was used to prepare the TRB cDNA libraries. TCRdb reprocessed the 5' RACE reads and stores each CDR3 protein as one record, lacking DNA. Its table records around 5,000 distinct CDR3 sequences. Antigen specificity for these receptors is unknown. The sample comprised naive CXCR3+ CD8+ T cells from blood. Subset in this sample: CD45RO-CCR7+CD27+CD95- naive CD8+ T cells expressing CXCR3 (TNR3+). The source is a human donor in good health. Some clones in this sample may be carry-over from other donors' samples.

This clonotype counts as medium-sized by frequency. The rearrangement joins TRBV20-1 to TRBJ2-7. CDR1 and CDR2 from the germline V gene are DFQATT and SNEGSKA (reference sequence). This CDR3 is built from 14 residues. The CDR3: CSARVTSRVHEQYF.

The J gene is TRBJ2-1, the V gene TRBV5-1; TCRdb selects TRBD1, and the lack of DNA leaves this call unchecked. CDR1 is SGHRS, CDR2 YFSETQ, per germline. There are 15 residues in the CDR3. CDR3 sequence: CASSLTGNLYNEQFF.

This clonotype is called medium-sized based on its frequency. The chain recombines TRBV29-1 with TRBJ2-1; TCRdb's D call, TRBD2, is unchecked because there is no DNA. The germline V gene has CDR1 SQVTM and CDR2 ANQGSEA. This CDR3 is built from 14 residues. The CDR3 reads CSVVGGTSYNEQFF.